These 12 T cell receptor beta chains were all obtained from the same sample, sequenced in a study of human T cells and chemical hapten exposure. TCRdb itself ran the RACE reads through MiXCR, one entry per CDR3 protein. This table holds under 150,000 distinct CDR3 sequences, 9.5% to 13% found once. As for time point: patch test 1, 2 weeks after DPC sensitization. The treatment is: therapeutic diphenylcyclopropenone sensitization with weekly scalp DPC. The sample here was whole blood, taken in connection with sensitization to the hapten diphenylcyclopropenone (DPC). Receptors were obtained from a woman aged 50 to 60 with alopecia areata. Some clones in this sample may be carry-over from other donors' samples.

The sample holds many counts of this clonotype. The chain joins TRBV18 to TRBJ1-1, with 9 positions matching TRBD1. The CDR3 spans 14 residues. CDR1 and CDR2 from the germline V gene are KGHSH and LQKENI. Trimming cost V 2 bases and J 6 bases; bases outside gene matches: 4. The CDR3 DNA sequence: TGTGCCAGCTCACCAGGACAGGGGAGAGCTGAAGCTTTCTTT. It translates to CASSPGQGRAEAFF.

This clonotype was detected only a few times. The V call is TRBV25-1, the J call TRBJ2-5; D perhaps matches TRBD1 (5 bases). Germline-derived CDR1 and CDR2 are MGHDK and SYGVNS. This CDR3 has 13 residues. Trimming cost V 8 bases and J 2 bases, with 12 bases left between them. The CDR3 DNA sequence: TGTGCCAGCGGCTCCAACAGGCAAGAGACCCAGTACTTC. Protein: CASGSNRQETQYF.

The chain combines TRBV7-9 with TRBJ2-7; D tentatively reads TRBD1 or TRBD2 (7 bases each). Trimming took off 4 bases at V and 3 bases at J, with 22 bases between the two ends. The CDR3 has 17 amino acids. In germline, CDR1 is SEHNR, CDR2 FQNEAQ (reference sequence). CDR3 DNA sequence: TGTGCCAGCAGCTCCAAGGACAGGAAGACTAGCTTCTACGAGCAGTACTTC. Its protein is CASSSKDRKTSFYEQYF.

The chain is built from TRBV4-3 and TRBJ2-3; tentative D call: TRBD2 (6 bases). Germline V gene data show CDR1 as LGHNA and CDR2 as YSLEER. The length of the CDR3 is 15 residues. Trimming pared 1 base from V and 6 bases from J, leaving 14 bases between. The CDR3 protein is CASSQGRSREDTQYF. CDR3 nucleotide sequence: TGCGCCAGCAGCCAAGGGAGGTCCCGGGAGGATACGCAGTATTTT.

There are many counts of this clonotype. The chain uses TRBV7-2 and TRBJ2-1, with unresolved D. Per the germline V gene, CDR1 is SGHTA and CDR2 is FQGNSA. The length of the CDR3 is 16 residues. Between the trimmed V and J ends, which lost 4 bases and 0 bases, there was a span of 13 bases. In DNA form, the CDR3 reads TGTGCCAGCAGCTATTCGGGTAGGGTCTCCTACAATGAGCAGTTCTTC. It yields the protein CASSYSGRVSYNEQFF.

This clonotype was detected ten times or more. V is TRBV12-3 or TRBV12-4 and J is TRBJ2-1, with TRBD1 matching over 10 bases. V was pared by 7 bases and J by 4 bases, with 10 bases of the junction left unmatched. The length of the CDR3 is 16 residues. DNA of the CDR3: TGTGCCAGCACAGTAGGTCGGACAGGGGGGTACAATGAGCAGTTCTTC. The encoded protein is CASTVGRTGGYNEQFF.

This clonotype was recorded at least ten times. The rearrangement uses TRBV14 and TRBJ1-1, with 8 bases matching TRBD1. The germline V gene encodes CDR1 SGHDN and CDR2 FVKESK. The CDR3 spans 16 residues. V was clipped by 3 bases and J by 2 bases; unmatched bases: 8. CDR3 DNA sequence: TGTGCCAGCAGCCAGATTGGACAGGGTCGAAACACTGAAGCTTTCTTT. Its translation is CASSQIGQGRNTEAFF.

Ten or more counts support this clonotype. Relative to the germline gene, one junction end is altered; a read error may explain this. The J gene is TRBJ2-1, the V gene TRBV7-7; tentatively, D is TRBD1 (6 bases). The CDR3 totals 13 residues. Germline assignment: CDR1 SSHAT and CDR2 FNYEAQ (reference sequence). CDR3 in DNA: TGTGCTAGCAGCTTAAGACAGGACAATGAGCAGTTCTTC. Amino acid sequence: CASSLRQDNEQFF.

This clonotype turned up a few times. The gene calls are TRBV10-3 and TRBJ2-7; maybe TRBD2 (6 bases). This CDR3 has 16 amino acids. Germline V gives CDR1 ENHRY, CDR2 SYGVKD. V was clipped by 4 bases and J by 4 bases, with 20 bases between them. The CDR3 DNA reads TGTGCCATCAGTGGTTGGGAGGCCGCGGCCCCTTACGAGCAGTACTTC. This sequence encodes CAISGWEAAAPYEQYF.

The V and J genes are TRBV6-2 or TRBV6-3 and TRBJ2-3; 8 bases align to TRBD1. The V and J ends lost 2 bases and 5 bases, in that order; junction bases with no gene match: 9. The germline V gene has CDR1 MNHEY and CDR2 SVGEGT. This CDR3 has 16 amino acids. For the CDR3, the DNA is TGTGCCAGCAGTTACGGTTTGACAGGGGTAGAAGATACGCAGTATTTT. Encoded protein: CASSYGLTGVEDTQYF.

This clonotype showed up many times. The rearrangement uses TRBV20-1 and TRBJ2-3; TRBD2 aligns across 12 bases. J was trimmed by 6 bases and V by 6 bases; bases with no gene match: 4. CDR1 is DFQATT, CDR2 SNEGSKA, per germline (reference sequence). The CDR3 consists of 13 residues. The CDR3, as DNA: TGCAGTGCCCTAGCGGGAGGGGGGGATACGCAGTATTTT. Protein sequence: CSALAGGGDTQYF.

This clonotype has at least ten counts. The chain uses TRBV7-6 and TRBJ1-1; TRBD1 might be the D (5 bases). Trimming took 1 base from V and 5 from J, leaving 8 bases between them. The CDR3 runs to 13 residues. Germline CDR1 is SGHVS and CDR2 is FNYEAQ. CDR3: CASSLGGVTEAFF. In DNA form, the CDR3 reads TGTGCCAGCAGCTTAGGAGGGGTTACTGAAGCTTTCTTT.